Listed below are T cell receptor beta chains from one sample, sequenced in a study of T cells in Graves' hyperthyroidism and ophthalmopathy. TCRdb used MiXCR to reprocess the multiplex PCR reads, holding one entry per CDR3 protein. The sample yields roughly 200,000 distinct CDR3 sequences, 15% to 20% seen once. The specimen was blood. The receptors originated from a man aged 35 to 55 with Graves' hyperthyroidism. Both conserved end residues are part of each CDR3. The D gene is left open where the match is weak. Size is stated for part of the rows, as once, few or many counts, or as a class when the clone is expanded.

D gene	clone size	V gene	J gene	CDR3 DNA	CDR3 protein
TRBD1	many	TRBV5-1	TRBJ2-2	TGCGCCAGCAGCTTGTCCCCGGGACAGGGTAACACCGGGGAGCTGTTTTTT	CASSLSPGQGNTGELFF
NA	few	TRBV19	TRBJ1-1	TGTGCCGGGGGGCAGGGCACTGAAGCTTTCTTT	CAGGQGTEAFF
NA	NA	TRBV6-1	TRBJ1-4	TGTGCCAGCTCAAGAGGCGGACAGTTGGTTGCAACTAATGAAAAACTGTTTTTT	CASSRGGQLVATNEKLFF
NA	many	TRBV6-1	TRBJ1-6	TGTGCCAGCAGCCGAGGGACACCTCTGGGCAGTGGGAATTCACCCCTCCACTTT	CASSRGTPLGSGNSPLHF
TRBD1	few	TRBV27	TRBJ1-2	TGTGCCGTCGGACAGGACTATGGCTACACCTTC	CAVGQDYGYTF
TRBD1	few	TRBV5-1	TRBJ2-3	TGCGCCAGCAGCACGGGACAGGGTCTTACGCAGTATTTT	CASSTGQGLTQYF
TRBD2	NA	TRBV6-1	TRBJ2-1	TGTGCCAGCAGTCAGGGACTAGCGGGGGGCCCGGAGAAGCAGTTCTTC	CASSQGLAGGPEKQFF
TRBD2	NA	TRBV11-2	TRBJ2-7	TGTGCCAGCAGCCCGCCGGGACTAGCGGTCTACGAGCAGTACTTC	CASSPPGLAVYEQYF
NA	many	TRBV7-2	TRBJ1-1	TGTGCCAGCAGCCCCTACTCAGGGGTTGCTTTCTTT	CASSPYSGVAFF
TRBD1	NA	TRBV6-1	TRBJ2-5	TGTGCCAGCACACGACAGGGCGCCAGACAAGAGACCCAGTACTTC	CASTRQGARQETQYF
NA	NA	TRBV5-6	TRBJ1-5	TGTGCCAGCAGCTTTCAATTGGCAGGGAAGAATCAGCCCCAGCATTTT	CASSFQLAGKNQPQHF
TRBD2	many	TRBV7-2	TRBJ2-3	TGTGCCAGCAGATCTAGCGGGCGAAACACAGATACGCAGTATTTT	CASRSSGRNTDTQYF
NA	NA	TRBV6-1	TRBJ1-1	TGTGCCAGCCAGAGTGGGCAGAACACTGAAGCTTTCTTT	CASQSGQNTEAFF
TRBD2	NA	TRBV6-1	TRBJ2-7	TGTGCCAGCAAAGAAAATCGACTAGCGTACGAGCAGTACTTC	CASKENRLAYEQYF
TRBD2	NA	TRBV27	TRBJ2-1	TGTGCCAGCAGTCTCTCCAGCGGGGGGCCTCCGTTCTTC	CASSLSSGGPPFF
NA	many	TRBV18	TRBJ2-3	TGTGCCAGCTCACCACGGGAGTTCTCGGATACGCAGTATTTT	CASSPREFSDTQYF
TRBD2	few	TRBV3-1	TRBJ2-6	TGTGCCAGCAGCCAAGGGGAGGGCTCTGGGGCCAACGTCCTGACTTTC	CASSQGEGSGANVLTF
TRBD1	many	TRBV7-2	TRBJ1-5	TGTGCCAGCAGCTTAGCCCCGACAGGGCTCCAGCCCCAGCATTTT	CASSLAPTGLQPQHF
NA	many	TRBV7-3	TRBJ2-5	TGTGCCAGCAGCTTAGCGGAGGAAGAGACCCAGTACTTC	CASSLAEEETQYF
TRBD2	few	TRBV28	TRBJ2-5	TGTGCCAGCATCTCTCAATTGGGCGGGGGGGCCCAAGAGACCCAGTACTTC	CASISQLGGGAQETQYF
NA	many	TRBV6-2/TRBV6-3	TRBJ1-1	TGTGCCGGACGGGTCCAGGGTGGCACTGAAGCTTTCTTT	CAGRVQGGTEAFF
NA	NA	TRBV6-2/TRBV6-3	TRBJ1-5	TGTGCCAGCTTGGGAGGGGTGAGCAATCAGCCCCAGCATTTT	CASLGGVSNQPQHF
NA	NA	TRBV19	TRBJ1-2	TGTGCCAGTAGAGGGAGTCTCAGGCGAACCGGGGGCGGCTACACCTTC	CASRGSLRRTGGGYTF